The 27 T cell receptor beta chains given below trace back to one sample, sequenced in a study of cytomegalovirus exposure and HLA in healthy donors. PCR used 60 Vbeta primers and 13 Jbeta primers. Using immunoSEQ multiplex PCR, the repertoire was profiled, and TCRdb retains in-frame clones only, with some absent. There are over 150,000 clones in the sample; 65% to 80% occur only once, and roughly 4.2% lies in the top ten. Source material: PBMCs. Receptors were obtained from a man aged 35-49 years in good health and CMV-seronegative.

This chain links TRBV4-3 with TRBJ1-4; TRBD1 matches 7 bases. From germline, CDR1 is LGHNA and CDR2 YSLEER. With V trimmed by 1 base and J by 4 bases, 3 bases remained unmatched. There are 15 residues in the CDR3. The DNA of the CDR3 is TGCGCCAGCAGCCAAGGGGGACAGATTAATGAAAAACTGTTTTTT. This gives the protein CASSQGGQINEKLFF.

This chain links TRBV13 with TRBJ2-1, with 9 bases that match TRBD2. This CDR3 is built from 18 residues. The ends lost 0 bases at V and 2 bases at J; junction bases unmatched: 8. CDR1 PRHDT and CDR2 FYEKMQ come from the germline V gene (reference sequence). DNA for the CDR3: TGTGCCAGCAGCTTAGGCCTTCAACTAGCGGGCCCCTACAATGAGCAGTTCTTC. It translates to CASSLGLQLAGPYNEQFF.

V gene TRBV9 combines with J gene TRBJ2-1; TRBD2 is a possible D gene (6 bases). The V gene lost 4 bases and the J gene lost 0 bases, with 17 bases spanning the gap. Germline V CDR1 and CDR2: SGDLS, YYNGEE. This CDR3 is built from 17 residues. The CDR3 sequence: CASSPRAAGSSYNEQFF. CDR3 DNA sequence: TGTGCCAGCAGCCCTCGGGCGGCGGGGAGCTCCTACAATGAGCAGTTCTTC.

CDR3 region: CASSLGLAGETQYF. CDR3 DNA sequence: TGTGCCAGCAGCTTGGGACTAGCGGGAGAGACCCAGTACTTC. The gene calls are TRBV11-2 and TRBJ2-5; 12 nucleotides align to TRBD2. Trimming cost V 3 bases and J 4 bases; bases outside gene matches: 0. The germline V gene encodes CDR1 SGHAT and CDR2 FQNNGV. CDR3 length equals 14 residues.

This chain joins TRBV4-3 and TRBJ1-2; D is unresolved. The CDR3 has 14 residues. V lost 1 base, J lost 4 bases, and 10 bases lay in between. Germline V gene sequence: CDR1 LGHNA, CDR2 YSLEER. CDR3 in amino acids: CASSQGDLAYGYTF. The DNA of the CDR3 is TGCGCCAGCAGCCAAGGTGATTTGGCCTATGGCTACACCTTC.

The chain is built from TRBV6-5 and TRBJ1-2, with 7 bases that match TRBD1. V was clipped by 2 bases and J by 4 bases; unmatched bases: 1. CDR3 length: 13 amino acids. CDR1 and CDR2 (germline): MNHEY, SVGAGI. The CDR3 region is CASSYRGLYGYTF. CDR3 sequence (DNA): TGTGCCAGCAGTTACAGGGGGCTCTATGGCTACACCTTC.

The rearrangement uses TRBV7-8 and TRBJ2-7; 7 bases are a match to TRBD2. The V gene end was trimmed by 5 bases and the J gene end by 0 bases; junction bases not matched to a gene: 16. This CDR3 is 18 amino acids long. The germline CDR1 and CDR2 sequences are SGHVS and FQNEAQ. DNA of the CDR3: TGTGCCAGCAGCCCTCTTCGGGGGGTGAAGGGGAGCTCCTACGAGCAGTACTTC. Its translation: CASSPLRGVKGSSYEQYF.

This chain links TRBV28 with TRBJ1-2, with D perhaps TRBD1 (5 bases). CDR1 and CDR2 (germline): MDHEN, SYDVKM. V gave up 4 bases and J gave up 0 bases, with 9 bases separating them. This CDR3 region has 14 residues. The CDR3 region has the DNA TGTGCCAGCAGTTCTGGGGGGACTAACTATGGCTACACCTTC. Amino acid sequence: CASSSGGTNYGYTF.

V is TRBV10-3 and J is TRBJ1-4, with D perhaps matching TRBD1 (5 bases). Germline V lookup: CDR1 ENHRY, CDR2 SYGVKD. The CDR3 spans 14 residues. Deletions cut 3 bases from V and 2 bases from J, with 7 bases between. The CDR3 here is CAISDRGTNEKLFF. CDR3 nucleotides: TGTGCCATCAGTGACCGGGGGACTAATGAAAAACTGTTTTTT.

In this sample, this clone turned up once. The junction shows a germline mismatch at one end, possibly a read error. The chain joins TRBV7-7 to TRBJ2-1; TRBD1 matches at 7 bases. Germline values: CDR1 SSHAT, CDR2 FNYEAQ (reference sequence). CDR3 length: 14 amino acids. CDR3 amino acids: CASSLLIGGGEQFF. The DNA for the CDR3 is TGTGCTAGCAGCTTACTCATAGGGGGCGGTGAGCAGTTCTTC.

The chain links TRBV19 to TRBJ2-7, with 7 bases lining up with TRBD1. Germline loops: CDR1 LNHDA, CDR2 SQIVND (reference sequence). J lost 9 bases, V lost 5 bases, and 7 bases had no gene match. The CDR3 length is 12 residues. CDR3 bases: TGTGCCAGTAGTCGACAGGGAGCGGCGCAGTACTTC. Translated: CASSRQGAAQYF.

The chain joins TRBV6-4 to TRBJ2-2; D might be TRBD2 (5 bases). The V and J ends lost 4 bases and 2 bases respectively, with 8 bases between them. CDR3 length: 14 amino acids. The V gene's germline CDR1 is MRHNA and CDR2 SNTAGT. Written as DNA, the CDR3 is TGTGCCAGCAGTGGGCTAGCAAACACCGGGGAGCTGTTTTTT. Translation: CASSGLANTGELFF.

This sequence joins TRBV9 and TRBJ1-2; D remains ambiguous. Germline CDR1 SGDLS, CDR2 YYNGEE. The CDR3 totals 14 residues. The V end lost 0 bases, the J end lost 1 base, and 7 bases lay between the germline ends. CDR3 loop: CASSVARNNYGYTF. The CDR3 nucleotides are TGTGCCAGCAGCGTAGCGCGGAATAACTATGGCTACACCTTC.

J is TRBJ1-1 and V is TRBV7-9; D gene ambiguous. V lost 2 bases, J lost 6 bases, and 13 bases lay in between. Germline V gene data show CDR1 as SEHNR and CDR2 as FQNEAQ (reference sequence). The CDR3 is 14 amino acids. Here the CDR3 DNA reads TGTGCCAGCAGCTTAAACGCGGGCGACCCTGAAGCTTTCTTT. This gives the protein CASSLNAGDPEAFF.

V and J are TRBV5-1 and TRBJ1-1; D possibly corresponds to TRBD1 (6 bases). The CDR3 contains 14 residues. Germline assignment: CDR1 SGHRS and CDR2 YFSETQ. Trimming took off 3 bases at V and 2 bases at J, with 11 bases between the two ends. The CDR3 DNA sequence: TGCGCCAGCAGCTCAGACAGGTTTAACACTGAAGCTTTCTTT. Translating it yields CASSSDRFNTEAFF.

In DNA form, the CDR3 reads TGTGCCATCAAAATGGCTACGAAAAGCGAGCAGTACTTC. Translating gives CAIKMATKSEQYF. The chain employs TRBV28 and TRBJ2-5, with unresolved D. The closer fit of TRBJ2-7 to the DNA end suggests the J call may be wrong. In germline, CDR1 is MDHEN, CDR2 SYDVKM. This CDR3 region has 13 residues.

CDR3 DNA sequence: TGTGCCAGCAGCCCCTGGGACAGCCTTACCTCTGGGGCCAACGTCCTGACTTTC. Translating gives CASSPWDSLTSGANVLTF. The chain has TRBV9 and TRBJ2-6, with TRBD1 matching 7 bases. Germline lookup yields CDR1 SGDLS and CDR2 YYNGEE. The CDR3 spans 18 residues. After removal of 4 bases from V and 0 bases from J, the junction contained 10 bases not matched to a gene.

The CDR3 loop is CASSSPTGRSGNTIYF. CDR3 in DNA: TGTGCCAGCAGCTCGCCGACAGGCCGCTCTGGAAACACCATATATTTT. The chain uses TRBV7-2 and TRBJ1-3; D might be TRBD1 (6 bases). The CDR3 contains 16 residues. The ends were cut back, 4 bases at V and 0 bases at J, with 13 bases in the middle. Germline V gene data show CDR1 as SGHTA and CDR2 as FQGNSA. The whole variable domain, filled in from reference TRBV7-2 and TRBJ1-3, reads GAGVSQSPSNKVTEKGKDVELRCDPISGHTALYWYRQSLGQGLEFLIYFQGNSAPDKSGLPSDRFSAERTGGSVSTLTIQRTQQEDSAVYLCASSSPTGRSGNTIYFGEGSWLTVV.

This clone showed up just once. The chain has TRBV6-1 and TRBJ1-6, with 7 positions matching TRBD1. The V gene's germline CDR1 is MNHNS and CDR2 SASEGT. The CDR3 is 20 residues long. After removal of 1 base from V and 0 bases from J, the junction contained 12 bases not matched to a gene. CDR3 in DNA: TGTGCCAGCAGTGAAGTTGGGGTAGGGGGCTGGAGCTCCTATAATTCACCCCTCCACTTT. It encodes CASSEVGVGGWSSYNSPLHF.

A single count supports this clone. The rearrangement uses TRBV18 and TRBJ1-6; no definite D call. The CDR3 is 15 residues long. Germline CDR1 and CDR2: KGHSH and LQKENI. V lost 1 base, J lost 5 bases, and 9 bases lay in between. The DNA of the CDR3 is TGTGCCAGCTCACCACTAGCCGGAGATAATTCACCCCTCCACTTT. Translation gives CASSPLAGDNSPLHF.

The chain carries TRBV19 and TRBJ1-2, with TRBD1 identical over 7 bases. With V trimmed by 5 bases and J by 7 bases, 7 bases remained unmatched. CDR3 length: 13 amino acids. The V gene's germline CDR1 is LNHDA and CDR2 SQIVND (reference sequence). CDR3 residues: CASSVLDRPGYTF. DNA for the CDR3: TGTGCCAGTAGTGTCCTGGACAGGCCTGGCTACACCTTC. Complete variable domain (other parts from reference TRBV19 and TRBJ1-2): DGGITQSPKYLFRKEGQNVTLSCEQNLNHDAMYWYRQDPGQGLRLIYYSQIVNDFQKGDIAEGYSVSREKKESFPLTVTSAQKNPTAFYLCASSVLDRPGYTFGSGTRLTVV.

This clone was counted a single time. The chain employs TRBV5-4 and TRBJ2-2; 7 nucleotides line up with TRBD2. This CDR3 has 17 amino acids. Trimming took 4 bases from V and 1 from J; bases not matched to a gene: 10. Per germline, CDR1 SGHNT and CDR2 YYREEE (reference sequence). The CDR3 region is CASSPGGRRVNTGELFF. CDR3 coding DNA: TGTGCCAGCAGCCCCGGGGGGAGGAGGGTGAACACCGGGGAGCTGTTTTTT. The full variable domain, rest sourced from reference TRBV5-4 and TRBJ2-2, is ETGVTQSPTHLIKTRGQQVTLRCSSQSGHNTVSWYQQALGQGPQFIFQYYREEENGRGNFPPRFSGLQFPNYSSELNVNALELDDSALYLCASSPGGRRVNTGELFFGEGSRLTVL.

The chain is built from TRBV4-1 and TRBJ2-1; D may be TRBD2 (7 bases). Germline loops: CDR1 MGHRA, CDR2 YSYEKL. This CDR3 has 14 amino acids. The germline V and J ends were trimmed by 0 bases and 9 bases, with 12 bases remaining between them. CDR3 sequence: CASSQDRGALEQFF. The CDR3 nucleotides are TGCGCCAGCAGCCAAGACCGGGGGGCCCTTGAGCAGTTCTTC.

V gene TRBV6-5 combines with J gene TRBJ1-6, with 11 bases that match TRBD1. The germline V gene encodes CDR1 MNHEY and CDR2 SVGAGI. The CDR3 runs to 13 residues. Unmatched junction bases numbered 4, after V lost 10 bases and J lost 8 bases. CDR3 in DNA: TGTGCCACCTGGGACAGGGGGGATTCACCCCTCCACTTT. It codes for CATWDRGDSPLHF.

V gene TRBV11-1 combines with J gene TRBJ2-2; maybe TRBD1 (5 bases). The CDR3 is made up of 15 amino acids. Germline V gene data show CDR1 as SGHAT and CDR2 as FQDESV (reference sequence). V was trimmed by 2 bases and J by 1 base, leaving 8 bases between them. CDR3 sequence: CASSLWQGNTGELFF. The CDR3 nucleotides are TGTGCCAGCAGCTTATGGCAGGGGAACACCGGGGAGCTGTTTTTT. The full variable domain, in which reference TRBV11-1 and TRBJ2-2 provide the parts outside the CDR3, is EAEVAQSPRYKITEKSQAVAFWCDPISGHATLYWYRQILGQGPELLVQFQDESVVDDSQLPKDRFSAERLKGVDSTLKIQPAELGDSAMYLCASSLWQGNTGELFFGEGSRLTVL.

The chain links TRBV7-2 to TRBJ2-3, with D hard to call. The CDR3 runs to 11 residues. V was trimmed by 2 bases and J by 6 bases, leaving 3 bases between them. The germline V gene has CDR1 SGHTA and CDR2 FQGNSA. The CDR3 DNA follows: TGTGCCAGCAGCTTAACTGATACGCAGTATTTT. The encoded protein is CASSLTDTQYF.

The genes are TRBV9 and TRBJ2-7; the match to TRBD1 covers 7 bases. The CDR3 has 14 residues. Germline assignment: CDR1 SGDLS and CDR2 YYNGEE. Trimming took 2 bases from V and 0 from J; bases not matched to a gene: 2. CDR3 nucleotides: TGTGCCAGCAGCGTCGGGACAGACTCCTACGAGCAGTACTTC. Its translation: CASSVGTDSYEQYF. Filled out from reference TRBV9 and TRBJ2-7, the complete variable domain reads DSGVTQTPKHLITATGQRVTLRCSPRSGDLSVYWYQQSLDQGLQFLIQYYNGEERAKGNILERFSAQQFPDLHSELNLSSLELGDSALYFCASSVGTDSYEQYFGPGTRLTVT.